These 25 T cell receptor beta chains came from one sample sequenced in a study of CD8+CD57+ T cells in acquired aplastic anemia. Only patients with CD8+CD57+ cell expansion on flow cytometry were chosen for sequencing. According to the study, genomic DNA was the template for TCR beta VDJ and CDR3 profiling. MiXCR, run by TCRdb on the reads, gives a single entry per CDR3 protein. The sample consists of around 430,000 distinct CDR3 sequences, roughly a third of them appearing once. Source material: sorted CD4+, CD8+, or CD8+CD57+ T cells (not recorded which) from PBMCs. These receptors originate from a human donor with aplastic anemia.

The sample holds many counts of this clonotype. V usage is TRBV2 and J usage is TRBJ2-5, with D tentatively TRBD2 (5 bases). The germline V and J ends were trimmed by 7 bases and 5 bases, with 11 bases remaining between them. The CDR3 length is 12 residues. Germline CDR1 and CDR2: SNHLY and FYNNEI. CDR3 DNA: TGTGCCAGCAAGGTGGGAGTGGAGACCCAGTACTTC. Its protein product is CASKVGVETQYF.

This clonotype was counted at least ten times. The chain recombines TRBV10-2 with TRBJ2-1, with D possibly matching TRBD2 (6 bases). CDR3 length: 15 residues. The ends were cut back, 3 bases at V and 1 base at J, with 10 bases in the middle. The germline V gene encodes CDR1 WSHSY and CDR2 SAAADI. The CDR3, as DNA: TGCGCCAGCAGTGACTTGGGACTGTCCTACAATGAGCAGTTCTTC. Amino acids: CASSDLGLSYNEQFF.

Notes on this clonotype: This may arise from a read error, as a much more abundant clone is one base away. The V gene is TRBV19, the J gene TRBJ2-5; no reliable D call. The CDR3 length is 12 residues. Germline V gives CDR1 LNHDA, CDR2 SQIVND (reference sequence). CDR3 loop: CASNITQKTQYF. The CDR3 DNA reads as TGTGCCAGTAATATAACTCAAAAGACCCAGTACTTC.

This clonotype appeared a few times. The gene calls are TRBV5-4 and TRBJ1-1; possible D gene TRBD1, 6 bases. Trimming took 6 bases from V and 3 from J, leaving 18 bases between them. Germline loops: CDR1 SGHNT, CDR2 YYREEE (reference sequence). The CDR3 is 15 residues long. As DNA, the CDR3 is TGTGCCAGCATGCGATCAGGGGTGATGGACACTGAAGCTTTCTTT. It translates to CASMRSGVMDTEAFF.

Comment on this clonotype: A much bigger clone sits one base away, suggesting this may be a read error. The chain joins TRBV19 to TRBJ1-1, with D perhaps matching TRBD1 (5 bases). Trimming left V 2 bases short and J 5 bases short, with 15 bases between. CDR3 length equals 15 residues. CDR1 and CDR2 from the germline V gene are LNHDA and SQIVND (reference sequence). CDR3 residues: CASSIYQAGRTEAFF. The CDR3 region has the DNA TGTGCCAGTAGTATATATCAGGCAGGGCGGACTGAAGCTTTCTTT.

This clonotype showed up many times. This chain uses TRBV6-5 with TRBJ1-2; unclear D gene. CDR3 length: 14 residues. V lost 0 bases, J lost 7 bases, and 12 bases lay in between. CDR1 is MNHEY, CDR2 SVGAGI, per germline. The CDR3 reads CASSYSISVGGYTF. Written as DNA, the CDR3 is TGTGCCAGCAGTTACTCGATCAGCGTGGGTGGCTACACCTTC.

This clonotype was counted at least ten times. The V and J genes are TRBV20-1 and TRBJ2-1; maybe TRBD2 (6 bases). Germline loops: CDR1 DFQATT, CDR2 SNEGSKA (reference sequence). The CDR3 consists of 11 residues. Trimming removed 1 base from V and 10 bases from J, with 8 bases in between. The CDR3 loop reads CSARGDWEQFF. The CDR3 nucleotides read TGCAGTGCTAGAGGGGACTGGGAGCAGTTCTTC.

The chain is built from TRBV11-2 and TRBJ2-7; TRBD2 matches 13 bases. This CDR3 contains 16 residues. Trimming cost V 6 bases and J 5 bases; bases outside gene matches: 10. Germline V gives CDR1 SGHAT, CDR2 FQNNGV. CDR3 nucleotide sequence: TGTGCCAGCAGGCGTAGTACTAGCGGGAGGGCCCACGAGCAGTACTTC. Protein sequence: CASRRSTSGRAHEQYF.

Only one count was recorded for this clonotype. The chain joins TRBV15 to TRBJ1-5; the D gene is possibly TRBD1 (5 bases). The CDR3 covers 11 residues. Trimming removed 0 bases at V and 11 bases at J, with 5 bases between. Germline V lookup: CDR1 LNHNV, CDR2 YYDKDF (reference sequence). As DNA, the CDR3 is TGTGCCACCAGCAGAGAACAGGCCCAGCATTTT. Its protein product is CATSREQAQHF.

About this clonotype itself: It may be a read error: a sequence one base away is much more abundant. The chain has TRBV19 and TRBJ2-3, with no clear D. V lost 4 bases and J lost 4, with 9 bases in between. CDR3 size: 13 residues. CDR1 is LNHDA and CDR2 is SQIVND in the germline V gene (reference sequence). The CDR3 DNA sequence: TGTGCCAGTAGTACAACCGGAGCAGATACGCAGTATTTT. Translating gives CASSTTGADTQYF.

V and J are TRBV12-3 or TRBV12-4 and TRBJ1-4; 7 bases line up with TRBD1. The CDR3 has 13 residues. After removal of 3 bases from V and 11 bases from J, the junction contained 6 bases not matched to a gene. CDR3 sequence: CASSLGTAEKLFF. In nucleotides, the CDR3 is TGTGCCAGCAGTTTGGGGACAGCTGAGAAACTGTTTTTT.

This clonotype was found many times. This chain connects TRBV7-2 to TRBJ1-2, with D maybe TRBD1 (5 bases). Germline values: CDR1 SGHTA, CDR2 FQGNSA. This CDR3 has 14 residues. Between the trimmed V and J ends, which lost 1 base and 6 bases, there was a span of 12 bases. Here the CDR3 reads CASSLEGDSNGYTF. CDR3 DNA: TGTGCCAGCAGCTTAGAAGGGGACTCAAATGGCTACACCTTC.

In this sample, this clonotype turned up a few times. The rearrangement links TRBV3-1 to TRBJ2-2; no reliable D call. Germline V gene lookup returns CDR1 LGHDT and CDR2 YNNKEL (reference sequence). Trimming took off 1 base at V and 1 base at J, with 10 bases between the two ends. CDR3 size: 16 residues. The CDR3 DNA is TGTGCCAGCAGCCAAGGCCACGTATGGAACACCGGGGAGCTGTTTTTT. It specifies CASSQGHVWNTGELFF.

This clonotype was detected many times. The chain carries TRBV9 and TRBJ1-2, with 9 bases lining up with TRBD1. There are 16 residues in the CDR3. Germline assignment: CDR1 SGDLS and CDR2 YYNGEE. J gave up 4 bases and V 3 bases, and 10 bases lay outside the gene matches. CDR3 sequence reads: CASSDGPGQGAYGYTF. The CDR3 region has the DNA TGTGCCAGCAGCGACGGACCGGGACAGGGCGCCTATGGCTACACCTTC.

This clonotype was recorded a few times. V is TRBV2 and J is TRBJ1-5; D perhaps matches TRBD1 (6 bases). The CDR3 spans 15 residues. In germline, CDR1 is SNHLY, CDR2 FYNNEI. Trimming cost V 5 bases and J 4 bases, with 15 bases left between them. The CDR3 DNA reads as TGTGCCAGCAGTTTACAGGGAGTCGGGAATCAGCCCCAGCATTTT. Translation gives CASSLQGVGNQPQHF.

This clonotype was counted at least ten times. The V and J genes are TRBV2 and TRBJ2-7; tentatively, D is TRBD1 (5 bases). V was shortened by 4 bases and J by 6 bases, with 22 bases between the two germline ends. Germline V gene lookup returns CDR1 SNHLY and CDR2 FYNNEI. This CDR3 spans 16 amino acids. CDR3 protein: CASSAPYRLVGREQYF. CDR3 DNA sequence: TGTGCCAGCAGTGCTCCCTATCGGCTTGTGGGGCGCGAGCAGTACTTC.

The chain carries TRBV7-6 and TRBJ1-3; 7 positions match TRBD1. Unmatched junction bases numbered 7, after V lost 4 bases and J lost 4 bases. CDR1 SGHVS and CDR2 FNYEAQ come from the germline V gene. The CDR3 is 15 residues long. CDR3 region: CASSSLTGRGNTIYF. The CDR3, as DNA: TGTGCCAGCAGCTCCTTGACAGGGAGAGGAAACACCATATATTTT.

This clonotype was detected a few times. V is TRBV2 and J is TRBJ2-1; TRBD2 might be the D (5 bases). Per germline, CDR1 SNHLY and CDR2 FYNNEI. Trimming cost V 4 bases and J 10 bases, with 14 bases left between them. The length of the CDR3 is 13 residues. As DNA, the CDR3 is TGTGCCAGCAGTGCCCTAGCAGTAGGCGAGCAGTTCTTC. Its translation: CASSALAVGEQFF.

Regarding this clonotype: Possible read error: a much larger clone is one base away. V usage is TRBV7-9 and J usage is TRBJ1-3; D ambiguous. Looked up from germline, CDR1 is SEHNR and CDR2 is FQNEAQ (reference sequence). The CDR3 is made up of 15 amino acids. The V and J ends lost 8 bases and 0 bases respectively, with 14 bases between them. The CDR3 DNA reads TGTGCCAGCCAATTAGGGATGGGCTCTGGAAACACCATATATTTT. Translation gives CASQLGMGSGNTIYF.

Concerning this clonotype itself: A read error may explain this, as a much larger clone is one base away. The chain joins TRBV10-3 to TRBJ2-1; D not resolved. Germline CDR1 is ENHRY and CDR2 is SYGVKD. There are 15 residues in the CDR3. Trimming removed 8 bases at V and 2 bases at J, with 16 bases between. The CDR3, as DNA: TGTGCCATCGGTGTAGACCTTCGCGCCTACAATGAGCAGTTCTTC. As protein: CAIGVDLRAYNEQFF.

The chain employs TRBV7-3 and TRBJ1-5; 8 bases are shared with TRBD1. Germline V gene data show CDR1 as SGHTA and CDR2 as FQGTGA. Trimming cost V 4 bases and J 8 bases; bases outside gene matches: 13. The CDR3 is 16 amino acids. The chain's CDR3 is CASSSLRQGTTEPQHF. DNA for the CDR3: TGTGCCAGCAGCTCTCTCCGACAGGGGACAACGGAGCCCCAGCATTTT.

The CDR3 spells CASRDSGAYNEQFF. CDR3 nucleotide sequence: TGTGCCAGTAGGGATAGCGGAGCCTACAATGAGCAGTTCTTC. This chain uses TRBV19 with TRBJ2-1; perhaps TRBD2 as D (6 bases). CDR1 is LNHDA and CDR2 is SQIVND in the germline V gene (reference sequence). The CDR3 runs 14 residues. V was trimmed by 6 bases and J by 2 bases, leaving 11 bases between them.

The chain joins TRBV2 to TRBJ1-1, with TRBD1 matching 11 bases. Germline V gene sequence: CDR1 SNHLY, CDR2 FYNNEI. This CDR3 is 14 amino acids long. V dropped 4 bases and J dropped 4; count of bases not matched to a gene: 2. The CDR3 loop is CASSGTGGVTEAFF. The CDR3 bases are TGTGCCAGCAGTGGGACAGGGGGCGTCACTGAAGCTTTCTTT.

On this clonotype itself: One end of the junction fails to match germline, which may point to a read error. V and J are TRBV11-3 and TRBJ1-2; D remains unclear. This CDR3 spans 15 amino acids. Germline assignment: CDR1 SGHNT and CDR2 YENEEA. CDR3 sequence: CASSSRWQSNYGYTF. The DNA of the CDR3 is TGCGCCAGCAGCTCCCGATGGCAATCTAACTATGGCTACACCTTC.

CDR3 coding DNA: TGTGCCAGCAGCCCGGGGACAGTAAACATTCAGTACTTC. This sequence encodes CASSPGTVNIQYF. The gene calls are TRBV19 and TRBJ2-4; the match to TRBD1 covers 7 bases. There are 13 residues in the CDR3. CDR1 and CDR2 (germline): LNHDA, SQIVND (reference sequence). V lost 9 bases, J lost 6 bases, and 8 bases stayed unmatched.